The 3 T cell receptor beta chains below come from one sample, sequenced in a study of T cells in Graves' hyperthyroidism and ophthalmopathy. Researchers took RNA transcripts and amplified the TCR beta CDR3 regions from them. TCR CDR3 underwent first-round RT-PCR with the HTBI primer set. TCRdb processed the multiplex PCR reads anew with MiXCR; each CDR3 protein has one entry. The sample lists 700,000 to 850,000 distinct CDR3 sequences; around a third were seen once. Specimen: blood. These receptors came from a woman aged 40 to 50 with Graves' hyperthyroidism.

The CDR3: CASSITQGAREETQYF. In DNA, the CDR3 is TGTGCCAGTAGTATAACGCAGGGGGCGAGGGAAGAGACCCAGTACTTC. The V call is TRBV19, the J call TRBJ2-5; 8 nucleotides match TRBD1. The CDR3 length is 16 residues. V trimming: 2 bases; J trimming: 3 bases; junction bases outside the gene matches: 8. Germline-derived CDR1 and CDR2 are LNHDA and SQIVND (reference sequence).

This clonotype was seen at least ten times. V is TRBV19 and J is TRBJ1-2, with TRBD1 matching over 9 bases. Germline trimming cut 3 bases from V and 2 bases from J; bases unmatched to any gene: 1. The CDR3 extends over 14 amino acids. Germline values: CDR1 LNHDA, CDR2 SQIVND (reference sequence). The CDR3 DNA reads TGTGCCAGTAGTATGGGGACAGGGAACTATGGCTACACCTTC. The encoded protein is CASSMGTGNYGYTF.

This clonotype came up many times. The J gene is TRBJ2-7, the V gene TRBV5-1; 12 bases agree with TRBD2. V lost 1 base and J lost 3; bases outside the gene matches: 2. Per germline, CDR1 SGHRS and CDR2 YFSETQ. This CDR3 has 15 residues. DNA of the CDR3: TGCGCCAGCAGCTTGTCTAGCGGGAGGGTCTACGAGCAGTACTTC. Protein sequence: CASSLSSGRVYEQYF. Together with reference TRBV5-1 and TRBJ2-7, the CDR3 gives the full variable domain: KAGVTQTPRYLIKTRGQQVTLSCSPISGHRSVSWYQQTPGQGLQFLFEYFSETQRNKGNFPGRFSGRQFSNSRSEMNVSTLELGDSALYLCASSLSSGRVYEQYFGPGTRLTVT.